Given below is one T cell receptor (beta chain) in context. The antigen is undetermined. The data originate from a study of CXCR3-negative and CXCR3-positive naive CD8 T cells. Study outcomes and limitations: The study found CXCR3 expression partially decreased after cryopreservation and ran most assays on fresh PBMCs. CXCR3-positive naive cells had more hydrophobic TRB CDR3s than CXCR3-negative naive cells.

A CD45RO-CCR7+CD27+CD95- profile was what naive CD8+ T cells displayed. The authors made the TRB cDNA libraries by 5' RACE using UMI labels. TCRdb re-analyzed the 5' RACE reads; it lists each CDR3 protein once, without DNA. This table lists some 60,000 distinct CDR3 sequences. Germline-derived CDR1 and CDR2 are DFQATT and SNEGSKA (reference sequence). There are 16 residues in the CDR3. The clonotype originates from a human donor in good health. Some clones in this sample may be carry-over from other donors' samples. Sequencing was performed on naive CXCR3+ CD8+ T cells from blood. Subset reported: CD45RO-CCR7+CD27+CD95- naive CD8+ T cells expressing CXCR3 (TNR3+). The chain has TRBV20-1 and TRBJ1-5; no DNA is available, so the TRBD1 call from TCRdb remains unchecked. The CDR3 loop is CSATTGELDSNQPQHF.